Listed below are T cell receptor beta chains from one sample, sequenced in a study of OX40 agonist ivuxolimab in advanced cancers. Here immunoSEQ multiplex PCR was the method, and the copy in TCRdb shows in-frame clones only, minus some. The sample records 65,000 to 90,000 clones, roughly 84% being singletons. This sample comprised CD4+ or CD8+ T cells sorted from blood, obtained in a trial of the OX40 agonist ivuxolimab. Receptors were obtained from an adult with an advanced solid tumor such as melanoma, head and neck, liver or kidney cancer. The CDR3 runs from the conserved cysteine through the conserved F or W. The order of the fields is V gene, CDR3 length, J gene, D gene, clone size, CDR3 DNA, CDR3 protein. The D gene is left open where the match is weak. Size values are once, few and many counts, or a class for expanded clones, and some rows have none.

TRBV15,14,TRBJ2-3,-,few,TGTGCCACCAGCAGAGATAGGGGGTCGGATACGCAGTATTTT,CATSRDRGSDTQYF
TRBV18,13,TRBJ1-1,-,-,TGTGCCAGCTCCCCGGACTACAGCTCTGAAGCTTTCTTT,CASSPDYSSEAFF
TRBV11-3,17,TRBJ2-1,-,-,TGTGCCAGCAGCTTAGTGTACGGGGGCCCCTCCTACAATGAGCAGTTCTTC,CASSLVYGGPSYNEQFF
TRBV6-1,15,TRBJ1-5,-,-,TGTGCCAGCAGTGAATCTGGGACGGAGGACCAGCCCCAGCATTTT,CASSESGTEDQPQHF
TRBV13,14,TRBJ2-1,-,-,TGTGCCAGCAGCTACCGACAGGGAGGCGATGAGCAGTTCTTC,CASSYRQGGDEQFF
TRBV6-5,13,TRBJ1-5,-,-,TGTGCCAGCAGTGAACAGCAGAATCAGCCCCAGCATTTT,CASSEQQNQPQHF
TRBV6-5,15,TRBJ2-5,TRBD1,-,TGTGCCAGCAGTTACACCGGGACAGGGTCTGAGACCCAGTACTTC,CASSYTGTGSETQYF
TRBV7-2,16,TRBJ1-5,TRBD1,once,TGTGCCAGCAGCTACAGGGGAAACGTGGCCAATCAGCCCCAGCATTTT,CASSYRGNVANQPQHF
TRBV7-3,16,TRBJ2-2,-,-,TGTGCCAGCAGCTCCCTGGCCCTAGCGAACACCGGGGAGCTGTTTTTT,CASSSLALANTGELFF
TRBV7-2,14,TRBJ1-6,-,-,TGTGCCAGCAGCTTAAGGGGCTATAATTCACCCCTCCACTTT,CASSLRGYNSPLHF
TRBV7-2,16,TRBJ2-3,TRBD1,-,TGTGCCAGCAGCTTATTAAGGACAGGGAGAACAGATACGCAGTATTTT,CASSLLRTGRTDTQYF
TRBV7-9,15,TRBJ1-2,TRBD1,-,TGTGCCAGCAGCTTCCCCGGGACAGGGGTTCATGGCTACACCTTC,CASSFPGTGVHGYTF
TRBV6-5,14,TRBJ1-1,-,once,TGTGCCAGCAGTTACTCGAGGCCGGCCGCTGAAGCTTTCTTT,CASSYSRPAAEAFF
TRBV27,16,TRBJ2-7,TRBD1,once,TGTGCCAGCAGTTTACTTGTCGGGACAGGGCCGTTGGAGCAGTACTTC,CASSLLVGTGPLEQYF
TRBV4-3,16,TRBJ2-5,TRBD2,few,TGCGCCAGCAGCCAAGAATCCGGGGGGAACCAAGAGACCCAGTACTTC,CASSQESGGNQETQYF
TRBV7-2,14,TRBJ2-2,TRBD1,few,TGTGCCAGCAGCTCTCGACAGGGGACCGGGGAGCTGTTTTTT,CASSSRQGTGELFF
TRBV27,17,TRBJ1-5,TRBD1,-,TGTGCCAGCAGAGTAGGGACAGGGGCTTTTAGCAATCAGCCCCAGCATTTT,CASRVGTGAFSNQPQHF
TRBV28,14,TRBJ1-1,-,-,TGTGCCAGCAGTTCGGGCAGGGGGAACACTGAAGCTTTCTTT,CASSSGRGNTEAFF
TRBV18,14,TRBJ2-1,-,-,TGTGCCAGCTCTCCCTCCGAAAGGGGCAATGAGCAGTTCTTC,CASSPSERGNEQFF
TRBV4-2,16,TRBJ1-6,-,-,TGTGCCAGCAGCCAAGAGGGGGGGCGCGGAGATTCACCCCTCCACTTT,CASSQEGGRGDSPLHF
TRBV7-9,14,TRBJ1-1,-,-,TGTGCCAGCAGCTTAAGCGTAGGGAACACTGAAGCTTTCTTT,CASSLSVGNTEAFF
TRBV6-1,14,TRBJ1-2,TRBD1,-,TGTGCCAGCACCCTGACAGGGGGCGTCTATGGCTACACCTTC,CASTLTGGVYGYTF
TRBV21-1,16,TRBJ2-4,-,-,TGTGCCAGCAGCAGAGGGGACAGGGGATCCAAAAACATTCAGTACTTC,CASSRGDRGSKNIQYF
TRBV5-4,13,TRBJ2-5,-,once,TGTGCCAGCAGCCACCCGGGACAAGAGACCCAGTACTTC,CASSHPGQETQYF
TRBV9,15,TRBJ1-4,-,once,TGTGCCAGCAGCCCTCTCGGGACCTCTAATGAAAAACTGTTTTTT,CASSPLGTSNEKLFF
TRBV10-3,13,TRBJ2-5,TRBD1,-,TGTGCCATCGCCGACAGGGGACAAGAGACCCAGTACTTC,CAIADRGQETQYF
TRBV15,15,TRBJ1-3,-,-,TGTGCCACCAGCAACTCGACAGACTCTGGAAACACCATATATTTT,CATSNSTDSGNTIYF
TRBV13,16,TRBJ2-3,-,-,TGTGCCAGCAGCTCTTGGCCCGGGGGTAGCACAGATACGCAGTATTTT,CASSSWPGGSTDTQYF
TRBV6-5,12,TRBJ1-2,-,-,TGTGCCAGCAGTTACTCTTGGCATGGCTACACCTTC,CASSYSWHGYTF
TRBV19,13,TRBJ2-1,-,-,TGTGCCAGCCGGGACTCTCAGTACAATGAGCAGTTCTTC,CASRDSQYNEQFF
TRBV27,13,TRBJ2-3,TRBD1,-,TGTGCCACCCGGGACAGGTTCACAGATACGCAGTATTTT,CATRDRFTDTQYF
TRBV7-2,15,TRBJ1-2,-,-,TGTGCCAGCAGCCCGTCGGGCCCAGCTAACTATGGCTACACCTTC,CASSPSGPANYGYTF
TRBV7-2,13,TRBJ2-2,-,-,TGTGCCAGCAGCTTTCGGAACACCGGGGAGCTGTTTTTT,CASSFRNTGELFF
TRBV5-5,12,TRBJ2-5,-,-,TGTGCCAGCAGCTTGAAGGCGGAGACCCAGTACTTC,CASSLKAETQYF
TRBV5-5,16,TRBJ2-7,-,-,TGTGCCAGCAGCTTGGCCAGGGCAGGCGGCTCCTACGAGCAGTACTTC,CASSLARAGGSYEQYF
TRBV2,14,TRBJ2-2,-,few,TGTGCCAGCAGGGCAGGGATTAACACCGGGGAGCTGTTTTTT,CASRAGINTGELFF
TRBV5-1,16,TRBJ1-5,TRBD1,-,TGCGCCAGCAGCTTAGCCCCCGGGACAGGGTATCAGCCCCAGCATTTT,CASSLAPGTGYQPQHF
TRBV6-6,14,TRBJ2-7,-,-,TGTGCCAGCAGTTACGGCGTCGGAGCCTACGAGCAGTACTTC,CASSYGVGAYEQYF
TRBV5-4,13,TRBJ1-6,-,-,TGTGCCAGCAGCTCCCGAGCGGACAGACCCCTCCACTTT,CASSSRADRPLHF
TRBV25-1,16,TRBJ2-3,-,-,TGTGCCAGCAGTGATCCCGCCTTTGGGTACACAGATACGCAGTATTTT,CASSDPAFGYTDTQYF
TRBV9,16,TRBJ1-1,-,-,TGTGCCAGCAGCGACCTTTCCTCAGGGAAGTCCCCTGAAGCTTTCTTT,CASSDLSSGKSPEAFF
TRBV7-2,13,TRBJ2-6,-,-,TGTGCCAGCAGCTTTTCCGGGGCCAACGTCCTGACTTTC,CASSFSGANVLTF
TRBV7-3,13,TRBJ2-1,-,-,TGTGCCAGCAGCTTGCCCGGGGATAATGAGCAGTTCTTC,CASSLPGDNEQFF
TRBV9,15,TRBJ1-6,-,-,TGTGCCAGCAGCGGTACCGGGTTTTATAATTCACCCCTCCACTTT,CASSGTGFYNSPLHF
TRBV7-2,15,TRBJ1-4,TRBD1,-,TGTGCCAGCAGCCCGAGCCGTGGACAGGGCGAAAAACTGTTTTTT,CASSPSRGQGEKLFF
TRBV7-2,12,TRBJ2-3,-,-,TGTGCCAGCAGCTTGGATCGGGATACGCAGTATTTT,CASSLDRDTQYF
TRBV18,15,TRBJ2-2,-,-,TGTGCCAGCTCACCACTTAGGGAGAACACCGGGGAGCTGTTTTTT,CASSPLRENTGELFF
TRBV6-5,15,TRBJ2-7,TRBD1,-,TGTGCCAGCAGGCCCGACCCCGGGACAGTCTACGAGCAGTACTTC,CASRPDPGTVYEQYF
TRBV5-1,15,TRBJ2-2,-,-,TGCGCCAGCAGCTCCATGACAGGGAACACCGGGGAGCTGTTTTTT,CASSSMTGNTGELFF
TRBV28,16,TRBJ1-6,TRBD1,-,TGTGCCAGCAGGTCGTCCCGGGACAGGGGAAATTCACCCCTCCACTTT,CASRSSRDRGNSPLHF